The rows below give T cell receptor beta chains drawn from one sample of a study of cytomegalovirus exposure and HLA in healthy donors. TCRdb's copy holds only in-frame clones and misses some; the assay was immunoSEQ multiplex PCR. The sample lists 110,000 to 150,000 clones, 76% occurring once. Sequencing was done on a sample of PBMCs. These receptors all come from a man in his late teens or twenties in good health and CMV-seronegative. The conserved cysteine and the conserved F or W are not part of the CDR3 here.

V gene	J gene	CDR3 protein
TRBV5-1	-	ASSPTGNSPYEQY
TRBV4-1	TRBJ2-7	ASSQDLSGGASSN
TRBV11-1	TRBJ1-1	ASSLAQTRTEAF
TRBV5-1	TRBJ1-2	ASSLTGDLNGYT
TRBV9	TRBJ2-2	ASREGSQNTGELF
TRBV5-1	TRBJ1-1	ASKIGREGTEAF
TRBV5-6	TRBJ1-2	ASSPPAAGRDRT
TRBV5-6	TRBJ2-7	ASSPTQASYEQY
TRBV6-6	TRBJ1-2	ASSYSGGGTNYGYT
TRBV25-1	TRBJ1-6	ASSEGQVNSPLH
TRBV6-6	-	ASSYSLAGGYEQY
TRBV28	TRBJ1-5	ASSFRRRGWGQPQH
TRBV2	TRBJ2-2	ASTPVSAGELF
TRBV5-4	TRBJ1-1	ASSSSLRTGGISEAF
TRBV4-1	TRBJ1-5	ASSQGDRGDQPQH
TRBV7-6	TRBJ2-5	ASSFSGTGGGETQY
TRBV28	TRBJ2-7	ASSFLGTGGGEQY
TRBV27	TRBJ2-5	ASSLTEMKTQY
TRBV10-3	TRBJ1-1	AISGTSLPYSGQAF
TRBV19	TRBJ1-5	ASSIDPQGRNQPQH
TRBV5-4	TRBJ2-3	AILPSFGPDTQY
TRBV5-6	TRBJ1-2	ASSLEISSGDYGYT
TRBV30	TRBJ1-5	AWSTSSNQPQH
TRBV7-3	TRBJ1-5	ASSSERGQPQH
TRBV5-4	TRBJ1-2	ASSWGRGTDGYT
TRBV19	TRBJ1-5	ASSVRQGKRFNQPQH
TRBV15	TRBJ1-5	ATSRDAGSNQPQH
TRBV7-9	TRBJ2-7	ASSSPGQGLEEQY
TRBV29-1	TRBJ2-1	SPVSGYNEQF
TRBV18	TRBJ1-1	ASSPRSGRTEAF
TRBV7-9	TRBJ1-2	ASRRDRDGYT
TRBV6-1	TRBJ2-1	ASRPGQGVGEQF
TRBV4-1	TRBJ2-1	ASSQDWSTGWDEQF
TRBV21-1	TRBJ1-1	ASSKKALGANTEAF
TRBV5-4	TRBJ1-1	ASSLAPPDTEAF
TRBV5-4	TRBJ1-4	ASSKQGAANEKLF
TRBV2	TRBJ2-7	ASSDDREYEQY
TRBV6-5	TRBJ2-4	ASSLDGQGAKNIQY
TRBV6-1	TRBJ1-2	ASSEVDVRAFGYT
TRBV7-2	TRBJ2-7	ASSPPGRAPYEQY
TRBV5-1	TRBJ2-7	ASSPTSGQPYEQY
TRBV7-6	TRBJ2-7	ASSDRDTAYEQY
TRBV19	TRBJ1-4	ASSGTGGANEKLF
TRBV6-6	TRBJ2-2	ASSVGSPNTGELF
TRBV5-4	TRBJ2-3	ASSSRTSDTDTQY
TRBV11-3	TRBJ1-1	ASSSPVEAYTEAF
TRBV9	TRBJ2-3	ASSVEEIAVAGTDTQY
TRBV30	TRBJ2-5	AWGEGTQETQY